This TCR beta chain originates from a study of spatial heterogeneity in lung cancer. This clonotype showed up just a few times. Via MiXCR, TCRdb re-called the 5' RACE reads, giving one row per CDR3 protein. Of some 40,000 distinct CDR3 sequences in the sample, around 5.5% were seen once. The time point here: sample taken at primary tumor resection. The sequenced material consisted of unsorted whole RNA from tumor, nontumor lung or frozen PBMC. This TCR came from a female donor with early-stage non-small cell lung cancer. The specimen was PBMCs, collected at surgery.

CDR3 sequence (DNA): TGTGCCAGCAGCTTTGGAGGGGACAAAAACATTCAGTACTTC. Amino acid sequence: CASSFGGDKNIQYF. The genes are TRBV7-3 and TRBJ2-4; possibly TRBD2 for D (6 bases). Germline lookup yields CDR1 SGHTA and CDR2 FQGTGA. CDR3 size: 14 residues. V lost 3 bases and J lost 3, with 9 bases in between.